This T cell receptor beta chain originates from a study of cytomegalovirus exposure and HLA in healthy donors. The PCR made use of 60 Vbeta and 13 Jbeta primers. Sequencing was performed with immunoSEQ multiplex PCR; in TCRdb, only in-frame clones are kept and a portion is missing. The sample includes roughly 180,000 clones, approximately 83% seen only once; the top ten take approximately 8.5%. The germline V gene has CDR1 MNHNS and CDR2 SASEGT. The CDR3 runs to 14 residues. Trimming removed 8 bases from V and 3 bases from J; junction bases left unmatched: 10. The clonotype originates from a man between 18 and 29 years old in good health and CMV-seropositive. The chain joins TRBV6-1 to TRBJ2-7; TRBD1 matches at 7 bases. The source material was PBMCs. The CDR3 protein is CASRKPGQSYEQYF. The CDR3 coding sequence is TGTGCCAGCCGAAAACCGGGACAGAGCTACGAGCAGTACTTC.